Each of the 32 T cell receptor beta chains below was sequenced from the same sample in a study of T-cell reconstitution after alpha-beta-depleted transplantation in children. Preparing the TCRbeta library involved the use of unique molecular identifiers. One entry per CDR3 protein results from TCRdb running MiXCR on the PCR reads. The table lists about 980,000 distinct CDR3 sequences, about 31% of them singletons, with about 28% in the top ten. Sequencing was performed on PBMCs, mostly from graft donor cells, taken 360 days after TCRalphabeta/CD19-depleted stem cell transplant. The receptors derive from a boy younger than two who had a stem cell transplant for SCID, so the T cells may come from the graft donor.

This clonotype was found a few times. No DNA is shown, since the ends of the CDR3 on it are uncertain; the CDR3 is the one TCRdb lists. The chain has TRBV12-3 or TRBV12-4 and TRBJ1-5. The CDR3 has 15 amino acids, counting both end residues. The chain's CDR3 is CASSPFGDGNQPQHF.

The V gene is TRBV5-1, the J gene TRBJ2-5, with unresolved D. This CDR3 is built from 11 residues. The germline V and J ends were trimmed by 4 bases and 5 bases, with 6 bases remaining between them. CDR1 is SGHRS, CDR2 YFSETQ, per germline. Here the CDR3 reads CASSIFETQYF. The CDR3 DNA follows: TGCGCCAGCAGCATATTTGAGACCCAGTACTTC.

This chain joins TRBV5-1 and TRBJ2-1; maybe TRBD2 (6 bases). There are 15 residues in the CDR3. CDR1 and CDR2 (germline): SGHRS, YFSETQ. Trimming shortened V by 1 base and J by 1 base, and 9 bases separated the two germline ends. CDR3: CASSLYSGSYNEQFF. The CDR3 bases are TGCGCCAGCAGCTTGTACAGCGGGTCCTACAATGAGCAGTTCTTC. Full variable domain (missing parts from reference TRBV5-1 and TRBJ2-1): KAGVTQTPRYLIKTRGQQVTLSCSPISGHRSVSWYQQTPGQGLQFLFEYFSETQRNKGNFPGRFSGRQFSNSRSEMNVSTLELGDSALYLCASSLYSGSYNEQFFGPGTRLTVL.

The V call is TRBV9, the J call TRBJ1-2, with TRBD1 as a possible D gene (6 bases). Between the trimmed V and J ends, which lost 1 base and 0 bases, there was a span of 10 bases. The CDR3 runs 15 residues. Germline CDR1 and CDR2: SGDLS and YYNGEE. CDR3 sequence: CASSVLDSANYGYTF. The DNA of the CDR3 is TGTGCCAGCAGCGTACTGGACAGTGCTAACTATGGCTACACCTTC.

This clonotype was picked up many times. V is TRBV5-1 and J is TRBJ2-7; 8 bases align to TRBD2. Germline lookup yields CDR1 SGHRS and CDR2 YFSETQ. Trimming at V came to 2 bases and at J to 0 bases, leaving 1 base not matched to a gene. The CDR3 sequence is 14 residues long. CDR3 residues: CASSFGTSSYEQYF. The CDR3 bases are TGCGCCAGCAGCTTCGGGACTAGCTCCTACGAGCAGTACTTC. Looking up the rest from reference TRBV5-1 and TRBJ2-7 gives the full variable domain: KAGVTQTPRYLIKTRGQQVTLSCSPISGHRSVSWYQQTPGQGLQFLFEYFSETQRNKGNFPGRFSGRQFSNSRSEMNVSTLELGDSALYLCASSFGTSSYEQYFGPGTRLTVT.

The chain carries TRBV5-1 and TRBJ1-1, with 10 positions matching TRBD1. The V gene end was trimmed by 3 bases and the J gene end by 4 bases; junction bases not matched to a gene: 15. Germline V gene lookup returns CDR1 SGHRS and CDR2 YFSETQ. This CDR3 region has 18 residues. The CDR3 DNA reads as TGCGCCAGCAGCTGGGGGGTTCGGGACAGGGGAACGGCCACTGAAGCTTTCTTT. It is translated as CASSWGVRDRGTATEAFF.

This clonotype was detected a few times. The rearrangement links TRBV12-3 or TRBV12-4 to TRBJ2-2; D remains ambiguous. V was pared by 5 bases and J by 10 bases, with 17 bases between. The length of the CDR3 is 14 residues. The CDR3 DNA reads as TGTGCCAGCAGTCCCCAACTCACGATCCAGGAGCTGTTTTTT. Residues: CASSPQLTIQELFF.

The chain links TRBV29-1 to TRBJ1-1; no clear D. This CDR3 is built from 12 residues. Germline CDR1 SQVTM, CDR2 ANQGSEA. V was pared by 3 bases and J by 4 bases, with 9 bases between. DNA of the CDR3: TGCAGCGTTGATTCGGGCGGCACTGAAGCTTTCTTT. Its protein is CSVDSGGTEAFF.

The V call is TRBV20-1, the J call TRBJ2-7; TRBD1 or TRBD2 may be the D gene (6 bases each). This CDR3 region has 13 residues. With 6 bases removed from V and 2 bases from J, the gap between germline ends came to 14 bases. Germline assignment: CDR1 DFQATT and CDR2 SNEGSKA (reference sequence). CDR3 coding DNA: TGCAGTGCCCCGGGGGCCAATCCCTACGAGCAGTACTTC. It codes for CSAPGANPYEQYF.

In this sample, this clonotype turned up once. The chain uses TRBV12-3 or TRBV12-4 and TRBJ1-2; D is undetermined. V gave up 5 bases and J gave up 8 bases, with 21 bases separating them. The CDR3 runs to 15 residues. The CDR3 loop reads CASSNGRRTSGGYTF. CDR3 DNA: TGTGCCAGCAGTAACGGGCGCCGGACCTCGGGGGGCTACACCTTC.

This sequence joins TRBV10-3 and TRBJ2-3; D is unclear. The V end lost 4 bases, the J end lost 6 bases, and 5 bases lay between the germline ends. Germline assignment: CDR1 ENHRY and CDR2 SYGVKD. The CDR3 spans 11 residues. DNA of the CDR3: TGTGCCATCAGTGCTGGGGATACGCAGTATTTT. Encoded protein: CAISAGDTQYF.

This chain uses TRBV12-3 or TRBV12-4 with TRBJ2-1, with 7 nucleotides matching TRBD2. This CDR3 is built from 16 residues. V trimming: 1 base; J trimming: 0 bases; junction bases outside the gene matches: 3. The CDR3 nucleotides are TGTGCCAGCAGTTTAGTGGCTAGCGGCTCCTACAATGAGCAGTTCTTC. It is translated as CASSLVASGSYNEQFF.

CDR3 amino acids: CASRRNAGTSGGYSSYEQYF. DNA for the CDR3: TGTGCCAGCAGAAGAAATGCCGGGACTAGCGGGGGGTATAGCTCCTACGAGCAGTACTTC. The rearrangement joins TRBV2 to TRBJ2-7; TRBD2 matches 15 bases. The length of the CDR3 is 20 residues. Germline values: CDR1 SNHLY, CDR2 FYNNEI. J lost 0 bases, V lost 6 bases, and 15 bases had no gene match.

In its sample, this clonotype was seen a few times. The chain couples TRBV5-1 to TRBJ2-1, with D unresolved. Germline CDR1 is SGHRS and CDR2 is YFSETQ. Trimming took 0 bases from V and 8 from J, leaving 15 bases between them. CDR3 size: 15 residues. CDR3 nucleotides: TGCGCCAGCAGCTTGGGGGTATTGGGGATCGATGAGCAGTTCTTC. Translated: CASSLGVLGIDEQFF.

There are a few counts of this clonotype. V gene TRBV20-1 combines with J gene TRBJ1-2; no firm D call. Germline loops: CDR1 DFQATT, CDR2 SNEGSKA (reference sequence). Trimming shortened V by 3 bases and J by 4 bases, and 18 bases separated the two germline ends. The CDR3 extends over 15 amino acids. The CDR3 DNA is TGCAGTGCTAGCCAGAAGGAACCGGGCCGCTATGGCTACACCTTC. Its translation is CSASQKEPGRYGYTF.

The chain recombines TRBV2 with TRBJ2-7; 8 bases map to TRBD2. This CDR3 spans 15 amino acids. V was pared by 2 bases and J by 4 bases, with 7 bases of the junction left unmatched. Looked up from germline, CDR1 is SNHLY and CDR2 is FYNNEI. The CDR3 DNA reads TGTGCCAGCAGTGAAACGGGACTAGAACAATACGAGCAGTACTTC. Amino acids: CASSETGLEQYEQYF.

The chain has TRBV5-1 and TRBJ2-4; 8 nucleotides line up with TRBD1. Germline V gives CDR1 SGHRS, CDR2 YFSETQ. The CDR3 runs 15 residues. Trimming cost V 7 bases and J 6 bases; bases outside gene matches: 12. The CDR3 bases are TGCGCCAGCTCCCGCTCCCAGGGACAGGCAAACATTCAGTACTTC. Translated, it gives CASSRSQGQANIQYF. Using reference TRBV5-1 and TRBJ2-4 for the parts outside the CDR3, the full variable domain is KAGVTQTPRYLIKTRGQQVTLSCSPISGHRSVSWYQQTPGQGLQFLFEYFSETQRNKGNFPGRFSGRQFSNSRSEMNVSTLELGDSALYLCASSRSQGQANIQYFGAGTRLSVL.

This rearrangement joins TRBV20-1 to TRBJ2-4; D call uncertain. Germline CDR1 DFQATT, CDR2 SNEGSKA (reference sequence). V shed 5 bases and J shed 0 bases, with 8 bases lying between them. CDR3 size: 13 residues. The CDR3 protein is CSAGALAKNIQYF. The DNA for the CDR3 is TGCAGTGCTGGCGCATTAGCCAAAAACATTCAGTACTTC.

This rearrangement joins TRBV5-1 to TRBJ2-3; D possibly corresponds to TRBD1 (5 bases). The CDR3 totals 15 residues. Looked up from germline, CDR1 is SGHRS and CDR2 is YFSETQ. V shed 4 bases and J shed 4 bases, with 16 bases lying between them. The CDR3: CASSPDTNLADTQYF. CDR3 in DNA: TGCGCCAGCAGCCCGGACACCAACCTGGCAGATACGCAGTATTTT.

The chain combines TRBV28 with TRBJ2-7; TRBD1 agrees at 11 bases. The CDR3 is 16 residues long. Germline CDR1 and CDR2: MDHEN and SYDVKM. Trimming at V came to 7 bases and at J to 0 bases, leaving 8 bases not matched to a gene. The CDR3 sequence is CASISGGTGGSYEQYF. DNA of the CDR3: TGTGCCAGCATCTCGGGGGGGACAGGGGGCTCCTACGAGCAGTACTTC. The complete variable domain, with remaining parts taken from reference TRBV28 and TRBJ2-7, reads DVKVTQSSRYLVKRTGEKVFLECVQDMDHENMFWYRQDPGLGLRLIYFSYDVKMKEKGDIPEGYSVSREKKERFSLILESASTNQTSMYLCASISGGTGGSYEQYFGPGTRLTVT.

Only a few counts were recorded for this clonotype. The V call is TRBV5-6, the J call TRBJ2-1; 7 bases match TRBD1. The CDR3 has 15 amino acids. Per the germline V gene, CDR1 is SGHDT and CDR2 is YYEEEE. Unmatched junction bases numbered 8, after V lost 4 bases and J lost 4 bases. Here the CDR3 reads CASSQGTGEYNEQFF. DNA for the CDR3: TGTGCCAGCAGCCAGGGAACAGGGGAGTACAATGAGCAGTTCTTC.

This chain uses TRBV7-2 with TRBJ2-4; TRBD1 aligns across 9 bases. Trimming at V came to 5 bases and at J to 0 bases, leaving 8 bases not matched to a gene. The length of the CDR3 is 17 residues. Per germline, CDR1 SGHTA and CDR2 FQGNSA. In DNA, the CDR3 is TGTGCCAGCAGCCCTCTCGTGGGACAGGGAGCCAAAAACATTCAGTACTTC. Encoded protein: CASSPLVGQGAKNIQYF.

The rearrangement uses TRBV7-6 and TRBJ2-3; maybe TRBD1 (5 bases). The germline gives CDR1 SGHVS, CDR2 FNYEAQ. The germline V and J ends were trimmed by 8 bases and 5 bases, with 23 bases remaining between them. There are 16 residues in the CDR3. DNA of the CDR3: TGTGCCAGCCATCCCTCCCAGGGTTGGTCGGGAGATACGCAGTATTTT. It codes for CASHPSQGWSGDTQYF.

J is TRBJ2-3 and V is TRBV29-1; D remains unclear. V dropped 8 bases and J dropped 7 bases, with 10 bases sitting between them. CDR1 is SQVTM and CDR2 is ANQGSEA in the germline V gene. This CDR3 has 10 amino acids. CDR3 in amino acids: CSTLSYTQYF. In DNA, the CDR3 is TGCAGCACTCTGAGCTATACGCAGTATTTT.

CDR3 region: CASSQDYHAEQFF. CDR3 bases: TGCGCCAGCAGCCAAGACTACCACGCGGAGCAGTTCTTC. The chain has TRBV4-3 and TRBJ2-1; D is uncertain. From germline, CDR1 is LGHNA and CDR2 YSLEER. Trimming left V 0 bases short and J 10 bases short, with 10 bases between. The CDR3 has 13 residues.

The V call is TRBV6-5, the J call TRBJ2-5, with 12 bases fitting TRBD2. In germline, CDR1 is MNHEY, CDR2 SVGAGI. With 0 bases clipped from V and 5 bases from J, the junction kept 10 bases outside the gene matches. The CDR3 sequence is 18 residues long. This chain's CDR3 is CASSYSVASGGASETQYF. CDR3 DNA: TGTGCCAGCAGTTACTCGGTCGCTAGCGGGGGGGCAAGCGAGACCCAGTACTTC.

This clonotype was picked up a small number of times. A clone one base away is much larger, so this may be a read error. The V and J genes are TRBV10-3 and TRBJ2-2; D not certain. CDR3 length: 12 amino acids. Germline CDR1 is ENHRY and CDR2 is SYGVKD. Deletions cut 6 bases from V and 4 bases from J, with 6 bases between. This CDR3 reads CAIRTATGELFF. CDR3 coding DNA: TGTGCCATCAGGACGGCCACCGGGGAGCTGTTTTTT.

The gene calls are TRBV29-1 and TRBJ2-3, with 11 bases aligning to TRBD2. The V and J ends lost 6 bases and 2 bases, in that order; junction bases with no gene match: 4. The CDR3 runs to 14 residues. CDR1 SQVTM and CDR2 ANQGSEA come from the germline V gene. The CDR3: CSVSSGGPTDTQYF. The CDR3 DNA follows: TGCAGCGTCTCTAGCGGGGGGCCCACAGATACGCAGTATTTT.

Many counts were recorded for this clonotype. This rearrangement joins TRBV12-3 or TRBV12-4 to TRBJ2-3; no firm D call. The ends were cut back, 3 bases at V and 2 bases at J, with 9 bases in the middle. This CDR3 is built from 14 residues. Written as DNA, the CDR3 is TGTGCCAGCAGTTTTGGTCTTTCCACAGATACGCAGTATTTT. The encoded protein is CASSFGLSTDTQYF.

This chain joins TRBV4-2 and TRBJ2-5; possibly TRBD2 for D (5 bases). V lost 3 bases to trimming and J lost 4 bases, with 12 bases between them. The CDR3 runs 14 residues. Per the germline V gene, CDR1 is LGHNA and CDR2 is YNFKEQ. CDR3 loop: CASSHAGLGETQYF. DNA for the CDR3: TGTGCCAGCAGCCACGCTGGACTCGGAGAGACCCAGTACTTC.

The J gene is TRBJ2-5, the V gene TRBV7-8, with D unclear. Germline lookup yields CDR1 SGHVS and CDR2 FQNEAQ. The V gene lost 6 bases and the J gene lost 2 bases, with 10 bases spanning the gap. The CDR3 runs to 13 residues. DNA of the CDR3: TGTGCCAGCAGGAAGCAGCCTCAAGAGACCCAGTACTTC. Encoded protein: CASRKQPQETQYF.

The chain couples TRBV5-6 to TRBJ2-4; D is possibly TRBD1 (5 bases). Deletions cut 3 bases from V and 0 bases from J, with 10 bases between. This CDR3 has 15 amino acids. The V gene's germline CDR1 is SGHDT and CDR2 YYEEEE. The CDR3 loop is CASSSWGVAKNIQYF. In DNA form, the CDR3 reads TGTGCCAGCAGCTCGTGGGGCGTAGCCAAAAACATTCAGTACTTC.